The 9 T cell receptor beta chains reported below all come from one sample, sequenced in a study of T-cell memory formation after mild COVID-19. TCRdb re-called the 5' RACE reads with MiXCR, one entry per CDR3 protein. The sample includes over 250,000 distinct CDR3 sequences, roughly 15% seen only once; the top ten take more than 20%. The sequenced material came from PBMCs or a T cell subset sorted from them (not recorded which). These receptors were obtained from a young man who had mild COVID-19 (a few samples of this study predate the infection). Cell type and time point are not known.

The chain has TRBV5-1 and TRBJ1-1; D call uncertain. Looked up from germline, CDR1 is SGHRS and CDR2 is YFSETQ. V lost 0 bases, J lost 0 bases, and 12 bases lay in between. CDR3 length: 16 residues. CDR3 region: CASSLEPIPLNTEAFF. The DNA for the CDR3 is TGCGCCAGCAGCTTGGAGCCCATACCTTTGAACACTGAAGCTTTCTTT.

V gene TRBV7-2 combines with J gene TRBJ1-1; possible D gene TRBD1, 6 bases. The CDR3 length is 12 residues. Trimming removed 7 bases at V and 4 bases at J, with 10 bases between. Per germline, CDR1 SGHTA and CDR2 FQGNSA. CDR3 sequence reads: CASTRGGTEAFF. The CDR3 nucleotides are TGTGCCAGCACCCGAGGGGGCACTGAAGCTTTCTTT.

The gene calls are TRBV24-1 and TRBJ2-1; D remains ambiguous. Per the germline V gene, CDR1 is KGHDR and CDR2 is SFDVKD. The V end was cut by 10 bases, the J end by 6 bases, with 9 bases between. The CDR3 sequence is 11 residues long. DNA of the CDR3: TGTGCCACGTCGTGGGGCAATGAGCAGTTCTTC. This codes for CATSWGNEQFF.

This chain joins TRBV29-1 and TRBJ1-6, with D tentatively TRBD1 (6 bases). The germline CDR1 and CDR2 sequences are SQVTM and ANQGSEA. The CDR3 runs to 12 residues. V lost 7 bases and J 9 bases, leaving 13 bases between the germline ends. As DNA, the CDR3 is TGCAGCGCCGGGGGCGACGGTTCACCCCTCCACTTT. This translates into CSAGGDGSPLHF.

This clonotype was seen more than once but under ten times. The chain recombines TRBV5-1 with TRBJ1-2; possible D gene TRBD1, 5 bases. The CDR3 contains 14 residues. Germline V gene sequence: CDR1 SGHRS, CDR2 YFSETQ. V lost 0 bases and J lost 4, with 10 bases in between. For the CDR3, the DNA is TGCGCCAGCAGCTTGGTCCTCGGGGCCTATGGCTACACCTTC. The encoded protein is CASSLVLGAYGYTF.

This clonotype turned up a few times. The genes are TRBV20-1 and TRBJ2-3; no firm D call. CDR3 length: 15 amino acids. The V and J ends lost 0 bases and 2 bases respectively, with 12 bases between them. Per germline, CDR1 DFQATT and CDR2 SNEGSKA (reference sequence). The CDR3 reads CSARDEKQFTDTQYF. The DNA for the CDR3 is TGCAGTGCTAGAGACGAAAAACAGTTCACAGATACGCAGTATTTT.

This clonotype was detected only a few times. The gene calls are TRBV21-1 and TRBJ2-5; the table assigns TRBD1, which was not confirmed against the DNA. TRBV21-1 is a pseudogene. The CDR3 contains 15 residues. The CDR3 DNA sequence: TGTGCCAGCAGCAAAGCTGGCAGGGGACAAGAGACCCAGTACTTC. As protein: CASSKAGRGQETQYF.

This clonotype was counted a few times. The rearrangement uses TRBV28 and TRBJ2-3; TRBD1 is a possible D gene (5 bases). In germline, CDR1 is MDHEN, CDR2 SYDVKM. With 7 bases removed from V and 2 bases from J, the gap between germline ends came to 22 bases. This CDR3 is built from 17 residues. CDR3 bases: TGTGCCAGCAACATACTCCCCTCAGGGTTGGCCACAGATACGCAGTATTTT. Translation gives CASNILPSGLATDTQYF.

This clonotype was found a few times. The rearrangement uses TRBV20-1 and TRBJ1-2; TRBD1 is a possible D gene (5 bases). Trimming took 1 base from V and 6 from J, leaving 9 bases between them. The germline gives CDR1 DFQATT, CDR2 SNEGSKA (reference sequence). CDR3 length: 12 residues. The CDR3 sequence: CSARAGLDGYTF. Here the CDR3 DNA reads TGCAGTGCTAGAGCAGGGTTAGATGGCTACACCTTC.